Shown below are 14 T cell receptor beta chains from a single sample sequenced in a study of blood T cell repertoires in COVID-19. Generated by immunoSEQ multiplex PCR, the TCRdb table keeps only in-frame clones and is missing some. This sample yields 150,000 to 200,000 clones, of which roughly four fifths are seen a single time; around 5.2% belongs to the top ten. The sequenced material came from peripheral blood. The receptors stem from a woman in her thirties with acute or convalescent COVID-19.

V usage is TRBV28 and J usage is TRBJ2-7, with 7 bases fitting TRBD2. The CDR3 is made up of 16 amino acids. V lost 5 bases to trimming and J lost 0 bases; unmatched junction nucleotides: 10. Germline CDR1 is MDHEN and CDR2 is SYDVKM. CDR3 sequence: CASSEPVTSVSYEQYF. DNA of the CDR3: TGTGCCAGCAGTGAGCCAGTAACTAGCGTCTCCTACGAGCAGTACTTC. The full variable domain, in which reference TRBV28 and TRBJ2-7 provide the parts outside the CDR3, is DVKVTQSSRYLVKRTGEKVFLECVQDMDHENMFWYRQDPGLGLRLIYFSYDVKMKEKGDIPEGYSVSREKKERFSLILESASTNQTSMYLCASSEPVTSVSYEQYFGPGTRLTVT.

The chain recombines TRBV6-5 with TRBJ2-1; D is perhaps TRBD2 (6 bases). The CDR3 has 15 amino acids. Germline CDR1 and CDR2: MNHEY and SVGAGI. V was trimmed by 6 bases and J by 4 bases, leaving 16 bases between them. The CDR3 coding sequence is TGTGCCAGCAGAGCCGACAGCGGGCGGTACAATGAGCAGTTCTTC. This translates into CASRADSGRYNEQFF.

This chain connects TRBV27 to TRBJ1-1; TRBD1 matches at 11 bases. This CDR3 is 19 amino acids long. The germline gives CDR1 MNHEY, CDR2 SMNVEV (reference sequence). V shed 6 bases, J shed 0 bases, and the junction held 15 bases outside the gene matches. CDR3 in DNA: TGTGCCAGCAGCTATACCGCTGGGACAGGGGGATTCATGAACACTGAAGCTTTCTTT. Its protein is CASSYTAGTGGFMNTEAFF.

The chain is built from TRBV9 and TRBJ1-1; no firm D call. Germline V CDR1 and CDR2: SGDLS, YYNGEE. There are 11 residues in the CDR3. Trimming stripped 4 bases from V and 5 bases from J, with 6 bases between. Written as DNA, the CDR3 is TGTGCCAGCAGCCGGGGTACTGAAGCTTTCTTT. It translates to CASSRGTEAFF.

This chain joins TRBV7-2 and TRBJ2-3; D is perhaps TRBD2 (6 bases). The V and J ends lost 5 bases and 1 base respectively, with 16 bases between them. The germline gives CDR1 SGHTA, CDR2 FQGNSA. The CDR3 extends over 16 amino acids. Written as DNA, the CDR3 is TGTGCCAGCAGCCGGGACTCCGGATCGGGCACAGATACGCAGTATTTT. Its translation: CASSRDSGSGTDTQYF.

The CDR3 nucleotides read TGTGCCAGCAGTTTATCGACATCCGCAGGGGGCAGTTTTGGCTACACCTTC. This codes for CASSLSTSAGGSFGYTF. The chain links TRBV27 to TRBJ1-2, with TRBD1 matching 8 bases. This CDR3 is built from 17 residues. Germline assignment: CDR1 MNHEY and CDR2 SMNVEV (reference sequence). The V and J ends lost 0 bases and 7 bases, in that order; junction bases with no gene match: 13.

This chain joins TRBV13 and TRBJ1-6; D gene ambiguous. Trimming removed 5 bases at V and 7 bases at J, with 24 bases between. The CDR3 has 18 amino acids. The germline V gene encodes CDR1 PRHDT and CDR2 FYEKMQ (reference sequence). The CDR3 reads CASSEGKGWLRPNSPLHF. Here the CDR3 DNA reads TGTGCCAGCAGCGAGGGCAAAGGGTGGTTGAGGCCCAATTCACCCCTCCACTTT.

The rearrangement joins TRBV27 to TRBJ1-5; D possibly corresponds to TRBD1 (5 bases). V shed 2 bases and J shed 9 bases, with 8 bases lying between them. CDR3 length equals 12 residues. Per the germline V gene, CDR1 is MNHEY and CDR2 is SMNVEV (reference sequence). The CDR3 DNA is TGTGCCAGCAGTTTAGCGGGGCGGCCCCAGCATTTT. Its protein product is CASSLAGRPQHF.

The chain recombines TRBV5-5 with TRBJ1-4, with 7 bases aligning to TRBD1. The CDR3 has 17 residues. Germline V gene lookup returns CDR1 SGHKS and CDR2 YYEKEE (reference sequence). Germline trimming cut 3 bases from V and 4 bases from J; bases unmatched to any gene: 12. The CDR3 nucleotides read TGTGCCAGCAGCTCGGACAAGACAGGGCTGGGTAATGAAAAACTGTTTTTT. Its protein product is CASSSDKTGLGNEKLFF.

V usage is TRBV4-2 and J usage is TRBJ2-5, with 9 positions matching TRBD1. Germline loops: CDR1 LGHNA, CDR2 YNFKEQ. There are 14 residues in the CDR3. V trimming: 2 bases; J trimming: 5 bases; junction bases outside the gene matches: 3. DNA for the CDR3: TGTGCCAGCAGCCAATATGGACAGGGGGAGACCCAGTACTTC. It codes for CASSQYGQGETQYF.

V gene TRBV6-2 or TRBV6-3 combines with J gene TRBJ2-7; 8 nucleotides line up with TRBD1. Germline trimming cut 4 bases from V and 7 bases from J; bases unmatched to any gene: 12. This CDR3 contains 15 residues. CDR1 is MNHEY, CDR2 SVGEGT, per germline. The CDR3 here is CASSSTSGQGREQYF. The DNA of the CDR3 is TGTGCCAGCAGTTCTACCTCTGGACAGGGAAGGGAGCAGTACTTC.

This chain links TRBV2 with TRBJ1-5; 7 bases are shared with TRBD1. CDR3 size: 15 residues. CDR1 and CDR2 (germline): SNHLY, FYNNEI. The ends lost 2 bases at V and 3 bases at J; junction bases unmatched: 4. This chain's CDR3 is CASSEMTGNNQPQHF. CDR3 coding DNA: TGTGCCAGCAGTGAAATGACAGGGAACAATCAGCCCCAGCATTTT.

The chain carries TRBV9 and TRBJ2-2, with 9 bases fitting TRBD1. The germline V gene encodes CDR1 SGDLS and CDR2 YYNGEE. The junction had 5 bases not matched to a gene; V was cut back by 4 bases and J by 1 base. The CDR3 has 16 amino acids. The CDR3 sequence: CASSSRTGENTGELFF. The CDR3 nucleotides read TGTGCCAGCAGCTCCCGGACAGGGGAGAACACCGGGGAGCTGTTTTTT.

The CDR3: CASSFTGLNTEAFF. CDR3 nucleotides: TGTGCCAGCAGCTTTACAGGGTTGAACACTGAAGCTTTCTTT. This chain uses TRBV16 with TRBJ1-1; possible D gene TRBD1, 6 bases. Between the trimmed V and J ends, which lost 5 bases and 0 bases, there was a span of 10 bases. CDR3 length equals 14 residues. CDR1 and CDR2 (germline): KGHSY, FQNENV.